This T cell receptor beta chain emerged from a study of beta chain features in type 1 diabetes. The sequenced template was cDNA made from the entire isolated RNA. Produced via immunoSEQ multiplex PCR; TCRdb's table is partial and in-frame only. The repertoire consists of over 700,000 clones, with roughly a sixth occurring once and the leading ten covering roughly 0.025%. In germline, CDR1 is LNHNV, CDR2 YYDKDF (reference sequence). The V gene lost 0 bases and the J gene lost 6 bases, with 9 bases spanning the gap. The length of the CDR3 is 13 residues. This clone turned up a few times. The chain is built from TRBV15 and TRBJ2-7; D gene unclear. The sequenced sample was naive CD4+ T cells from blood. The TCR originated in a woman aged 18-30 years in good health. CDR3 DNA: TGTGCCACCAGCAGAGATTTTCCTCGCGAGCAGTACTTC. Translating it yields CATSRDFPREQYF.